These 9 T cell receptor beta chains originate from one sample sequenced in a study of blood T cell repertoires in COVID-19. TCRdb keeps only in-frame clones here, not all; method: immunoSEQ multiplex PCR. The sample holds about 480,000 clones, more than 70% seen once. The source material was peripheral blood. These receptors all come from a woman aged 45-60 years with COVID-19, enrolled during active disease.

The rearrangement uses TRBV5-6 and TRBJ2-2; 8 bases match TRBD1. This CDR3 is 15 amino acids long. Germline lookup yields CDR1 SGHDT and CDR2 YYEEEE. V lost 2 bases, J lost 4 bases, and 4 bases stayed unmatched. The CDR3 DNA reads as TGTGCCAGCAGCTTCGGACAGGGAAGCACCGGGGAGCTGTTTTTT. It yields the protein CASSFGQGSTGELFF. Full variable domain (remainder filled in from reference TRBV5-6 and TRBJ2-2): DAGVTQSPTHLIKTRGQQVTLRCSPKSGHDTVSWYQQALGQGPQFIFQYYEEEERQRGNFPDRFSGHQFPNYSSELNVNALLLGDSALYLCASSFGQGSTGELFFGEGSRLTVL.

The V and J genes are TRBV2 and TRBJ2-6; 7 bases are a match to TRBD1. V dropped 7 bases and J dropped 3; count of bases not matched to a gene: 6. Germline V CDR1 and CDR2: SNHLY, FYNNEI. This CDR3 comprises 15 residues. CDR3 DNA sequence: TGTGCCAGCATACAGGGGCAGATTGGGGCCAACGTCCTGACTTTC. Residues: CASIQGQIGANVLTF.

The rearrangement links TRBV6-6 to TRBJ1-6, with D perhaps TRBD1 (6 bases). V was clipped by 6 bases and J by 8 bases, with 11 bases between them. The CDR3 is 13 residues long. Looked up from germline, CDR1 is MNHNY and CDR2 is SVGAGI (reference sequence). CDR3 in DNA: TGTGCCAGCAGACAGGGTATCGATTCACCCCTCCACTTT. Its translation is CASRQGIDSPLHF.

This sequence joins TRBV12-3 or TRBV12-4 and TRBJ1-1, with D unclear. The CDR3 is made up of 12 amino acids. V lost 3 bases and J lost 7, with 9 bases in between. This CDR3 is CASSFLAGEAFF. CDR3 DNA sequence: TGTGCCAGCAGTTTTTTAGCCGGTGAAGCTTTCTTT.

The chain combines TRBV7-9 with TRBJ2-3; no reliable D call. The germline V gene has CDR1 SEHNR and CDR2 FQNEAQ (reference sequence). CDR3 length equals 15 residues. With 6 bases removed from V and 4 bases from J, the gap between germline ends came to 17 bases. The CDR3: CASRLSRGAADTQYF. The CDR3 DNA sequence: TGTGCCAGCAGACTCAGTAGAGGTGCCGCAGATACGCAGTATTTT.

CDR3 sequence (DNA): TGTGCCAGCAGCTTTTTCCAGGGGAACACTGAAGCTTTCTTT. Residues: CASSFFQGNTEAFF. The chain has TRBV5-5 and TRBJ1-1; possibly TRBD1 for D (5 bases). Trimming took 2 bases from V and 1 from J, leaving 9 bases between them. CDR3 length: 14 residues. CDR1 and CDR2 (germline): SGHKS, YYEKEE (reference sequence).

This chain links TRBV4-2 with TRBJ2-7; no clear D. Germline-derived CDR1 and CDR2 are LGHNA and YNFKEQ. With 0 bases removed from V and 2 bases from J, the gap between germline ends came to 14 bases. This CDR3 comprises 16 residues. The DNA for the CDR3 is TGTGCCAGCAGCCAAGAGCCCTCCAGGCCCCCCTACGAGCAGTACTTC. Encoded protein: CASSQEPSRPPYEQYF.

The chain has TRBV29-1 and TRBJ2-3; 9 positions match TRBD2. Looked up from germline, CDR1 is SQVTM and CDR2 is ANQGSEA. The CDR3 runs to 15 residues. V lost 7 bases to trimming and J lost 2 bases; unmatched junction nucleotides: 10. CDR3 DNA sequence: TGCAGCGGGGGACGCAAGCGGGGGGTCACAGATACGCAGTATTTT. This translates into CSGGRKRGVTDTQYF.

The chain is built from TRBV2 and TRBJ1-1; D unresolved. From germline, CDR1 is SNHLY and CDR2 FYNNEI. Trimming removed 4 bases from V and 0 bases from J, with 6 bases in between. The length of the CDR3 is 13 residues. The CDR3 reads CASSAGVNTEAFF. CDR3 DNA: TGTGCCAGCAGTGCTGGAGTGAACACTGAAGCTTTCTTT.